This is a list of T cell receptor beta chains from one sample in a study of OX40 agonist ivuxolimab in advanced cancers. The data were produced by immunoSEQ multiplex PCR, yet TCRdb's version contains in-frame clones alone and is incomplete. The sample includes fewer than 30,000 clones, 75% to 85% of them seen just once. This sample comprised CD4+ or CD8+ T cells sorted from blood, obtained in a trial of the OX40 agonist ivuxolimab. All receptors come from an adult with an advanced solid tumor such as melanoma, head and neck, liver or kidney cancer. Each CDR3 is given with its conserved first and last residue. The order of the fields is CDR3 protein, CDR3 DNA, clone size, CDR3 length, J gene, V gene, D gene. The D gene is left open where the match is weak. Part of the rows lack a size; the others show once, few, many or a class for expanded clones.

CDR3 protein: CASSRTVSGTTGELFF; CDR3 DNA: TGTGCCAGCAGTAGGACAGTATCTGGAACCACCGGGGAGCTGTTTTTT; clone size: .; CDR3 length: 16; J gene: TRBJ2-2; V gene: TRBV2; D gene: .
CDR3 protein: CSVAGGFTDTQYF; CDR3 DNA: TGCAGCGTTGCCGGCGGGTTCACAGATACGCAGTATTTT; clone size: .; CDR3 length: 13; J gene: TRBJ2-3; V gene: TRBV29-1; D gene: .
CDR3 protein: CASSLSLASGIEGETQYF; CDR3 DNA: TGTGCCAGCAGTTTATCGTTGGCTAGCGGGATAGAGGGGGAGACCCAGTACTTC; clone size: few; CDR3 length: 18; J gene: TRBJ2-5; V gene: TRBV27; D gene: TRBD2
CDR3 protein: CASSSSDQPQHF; CDR3 DNA: TGTGCCAGCAGCTCCAGTGATCAGCCCCAGCATTTT; clone size: .; CDR3 length: 12; J gene: TRBJ1-5; V gene: TRBV5-6; D gene: .
CDR3 protein: CASRIGLAGVNEQFF; CDR3 DNA: TGTGCCAGCAGGATCGGACTAGCGGGAGTTAATGAGCAGTTCTTC; clone size: medium-sized; CDR3 length: 15; J gene: TRBJ2-1; V gene: TRBV5-5; D gene: TRBD2
CDR3 protein: CASSSDRGNQPQHF; CDR3 DNA: TGTGCCAGCAGCTCCGACAGGGGCAATCAGCCCCAGCATTTT; clone size: .; CDR3 length: 14; J gene: TRBJ1-5; V gene: TRBV7-9; D gene: TRBD1
CDR3 protein: CASSSVSGELFF; CDR3 DNA: TGTGCCAGCAGCTCAGTCTCCGGGGAGCTGTTTTTT; clone size: .; CDR3 length: 12; J gene: TRBJ2-2; V gene: TRBV5-6; D gene: .
CDR3 protein: CASSLVADSGANVLTF; CDR3 DNA: TGTGCCAGCAGCTTAGTTGCCGACTCTGGGGCCAACGTCCTGACTTTC; clone size: .; CDR3 length: 16; J gene: TRBJ2-6; V gene: TRBV7-8; D gene: .
CDR3 protein: CASSLARIGRSNNEQFF; CDR3 DNA: TGTGCCAGCAGCTTAGCAAGAATAGGGCGTAGTAACAATGAGCAGTTCTTC; clone size: .; CDR3 length: 17; J gene: TRBJ2-1; V gene: TRBV7-9; D gene: .
CDR3 protein: CASSESGTGVYEQYF; CDR3 DNA: TGTGCCAGCAGTGAATCGGGGACAGGGGTGTACGAGCAGTACTTC; clone size: .; CDR3 length: 15; J gene: TRBJ2-7; V gene: TRBV25-1; D gene: TRBD1
CDR3 protein: CASSVGGVEETQYF; CDR3 DNA: TGTGCCAGCAGCGTAGGGGGAGTCGAAGAGACCCAGTACTTC; clone size: few; CDR3 length: 14; J gene: TRBJ2-5; V gene: TRBV9; D gene: .
CDR3 protein: CASSIAAGPAYEQYF; CDR3 DNA: TGTGCCAGTAGTATAGCCGCCGGGCCCGCCTACGAGCAGTACTTC; clone size: .; CDR3 length: 15; J gene: TRBJ2-7; V gene: TRBV19; D gene: .
CDR3 protein: CSGIGATEAFF; CDR3 DNA: TGCTCGGGGATCGGCGCCACTGAAGCTTTCTTT; clone size: few; CDR3 length: 11; J gene: TRBJ1-1; V gene: TRBV20-1; D gene: .
CDR3 protein: CASSLEIPTEAFF; CDR3 DNA: TGTGCCAGCAGCTTAGAAATTCCCACTGAAGCTTTCTTT; clone size: .; CDR3 length: 13; J gene: TRBJ1-1; V gene: TRBV11-2; D gene: .
CDR3 protein: CASSLSGRAYEQYF; CDR3 DNA: TGTGCCAGCAGCTTGTCGGGCCGCGCCTACGAGCAGTACTTC; clone size: medium-sized; CDR3 length: 14; J gene: TRBJ2-7; V gene: TRBV13; D gene: .
CDR3 protein: CASRGPSEEAFF; CDR3 DNA: TGTGCCAGCCGAGGACCGTCGGAGGAAGCTTTCTTT; clone size: .; CDR3 length: 12; J gene: TRBJ1-1; V gene: TRBV27; D gene: .
CDR3 protein: CASSLGGGTEQYF; CDR3 DNA: TGTGCCAGCAGCTTAGGGGGAGGGACGGAGCAGTACTTC; clone size: .; CDR3 length: 13; J gene: TRBJ2-7; V gene: TRBV7-3; D gene: TRBD2
CDR3 protein: CASSLQGIPYEQYF; CDR3 DNA: TGTGCCAGCAGCTTACAAGGGATCCCCTACGAGCAGTACTTC; clone size: .; CDR3 length: 14; J gene: TRBJ2-7; V gene: TRBV11-2; D gene: .
CDR3 protein: CASSIFENTEAFF; CDR3 DNA: TGTGCCAGTAGTATATTCGAAAACACTGAAGCTTTCTTT; clone size: .; CDR3 length: 13; J gene: TRBJ1-1; V gene: TRBV19; D gene: .
CDR3 protein: CASSEDTGTSGGVTGELFF; CDR3 DNA: TGTGCCAGCAGTGAGGATACCGGGACTAGCGGGGGTGTCACCGGGGAGCTGTTTTTT; clone size: .; CDR3 length: 19; J gene: TRBJ2-2; V gene: TRBV6-4; D gene: TRBD2
CDR3 protein: CASSGESGELEDIQYF; CDR3 DNA: TGTGCCAGCAGCGGGGAGTCAGGGGAATTAGAGGACATTCAGTACTTC; clone size: .; CDR3 length: 16; J gene: TRBJ2-4; V gene: TRBV7-9; D gene: .
CDR3 protein: CASSPPGQATDTQYF; CDR3 DNA: TGTGCCAGCAGTCCCCCGGGACAGGCCACAGATACGCAGTATTTT; clone size: .; CDR3 length: 15; J gene: TRBJ2-3; V gene: TRBV2; D gene: TRBD1
CDR3 protein: CASSPGTGNYEQYF; CDR3 DNA: TGTGCCAGCAGCCCCGGGACAGGGAACTACGAGCAGTACTTC; clone size: medium-sized; CDR3 length: 14; J gene: TRBJ2-7; V gene: TRBV27; D gene: TRBD1
CDR3 protein: CASREDRVYEQYF; CDR3 DNA: TGTGCCAGCAGAGAGGACAGGGTCTACGAGCAGTACTTC; clone size: .; CDR3 length: 13; J gene: TRBJ2-7; V gene: TRBV6-6; D gene: TRBD1
CDR3 protein: CASSLLGDYNEQFF; CDR3 DNA: TGTGCCAGCAGCTTACTGGGGGACTACAATGAGCAGTTCTTC; clone size: .; CDR3 length: 14; J gene: TRBJ2-1; V gene: TRBV7-9; D gene: .
CDR3 protein: CSVEVSGAWTYNEQFF; CDR3 DNA: TGCAGCGTTGAAGTGTCAGGGGCCTGGACCTACAATGAGCAGTTCTTC; clone size: .; CDR3 length: 16; J gene: TRBJ2-1; V gene: TRBV29-1; D gene: .
CDR3 protein: CASSQELAARAGELFF; CDR3 DNA: TGCGCCAGCAGCCAAGAGTTAGCAGCTAGGGCCGGGGAGCTGTTTTTT; clone size: .; CDR3 length: 16; J gene: TRBJ2-2; V gene: TRBV4-3; D gene: .
CDR3 protein: CASSPGTSRGGELFF; CDR3 DNA: TGCGCCAGCAGCCCCGGGACTAGCAGAGGCGGGGAGCTGTTTTTT; clone size: .; CDR3 length: 15; J gene: TRBJ2-2; V gene: TRBV5-1; D gene: TRBD2
CDR3 protein: CASAAVLTGAPDEQFF; CDR3 DNA: TGTGCTAGTGCCGCCGTTTTGACAGGGGCCCCTGATGAGCAGTTCTTC; clone size: .; CDR3 length: 16; J gene: TRBJ2-1; V gene: TRBV12-5; D gene: TRBD1
CDR3 protein: CASSLGGQGGETQYF; CDR3 DNA: TGTGCCAGCAGCTTGGGTGGACAGGGCGGAGAGACCCAGTACTTC; clone size: .; CDR3 length: 15; J gene: TRBJ2-5; V gene: TRBV5-4; D gene: TRBD1
CDR3 protein: CASSQGDRDTPYEQYF; CDR3 DNA: TGTGCCAGCAGCCAAGGGGACCGGGACACCCCCTACGAGCAGTACTTC; clone size: .; CDR3 length: 16; J gene: TRBJ2-7; V gene: TRBV14; D gene: .
CDR3 protein: CASSVAYRGDTQYF; CDR3 DNA: TGTGCCAGCAGCGTAGCCTACCGGGGGGATACGCAGTATTTT; clone size: few; CDR3 length: 14; J gene: TRBJ2-3; V gene: TRBV9; D gene: .
CDR3 protein: CASASVEKLFF; CDR3 DNA: TGTGCCAGCGCGTCTGTTGAAAAACTGTTTTTT; clone size: .; CDR3 length: 11; J gene: TRBJ1-4; V gene: TRBV28; D gene: .
CDR3 protein: CASSSSGGGYNEQFF; CDR3 DNA: TGCGCCAGCAGCTCATCGGGAGGGGGTTACAATGAGCAGTTCTTC; clone size: few; CDR3 length: 15; J gene: TRBJ2-1; V gene: TRBV5-1; D gene: TRBD2
CDR3 protein: CASSFSWDRAGDTEAFF; CDR3 DNA: TGTGCCAGCAGTTTTTCATGGGACAGGGCGGGGGACACTGAAGCTTTCTTT; clone size: .; CDR3 length: 17; J gene: TRBJ1-1; V gene: TRBV27; D gene: TRBD1
CDR3 protein: CASSLAPLYEQYF; CDR3 DNA: TGTGCCAGCAGCTTAGCCCCCCTTTACGAGCAGTACTTC; clone size: .; CDR3 length: 13; J gene: TRBJ2-7; V gene: TRBV7-3; D gene: .
CDR3 protein: CASRVTSGRVYEQYF; CDR3 DNA: TGTGCCAGCAGAGTAACTAGCGGGAGGGTATACGAGCAGTACTTC; clone size: many; CDR3 length: 15; J gene: TRBJ2-7; V gene: TRBV28; D gene: TRBD2
CDR3 protein: CASSEIADTQYF; CDR3 DNA: TGTGCCAGCAGTGAAATCGCAGATACGCAGTATTTT; clone size: .; CDR3 length: 12; J gene: TRBJ2-3; V gene: TRBV9; D gene: .
CDR3 protein: CASSYYVSSDTQYF; CDR3 DNA: TGTGCCAGCAGTTACTACGTCAGTTCAGATACGCAGTATTTT; clone size: .; CDR3 length: 14; J gene: TRBJ2-3; V gene: TRBV6-6; D gene: .
CDR3 protein: CAWSILAVRLDTQYF; CDR3 DNA: TGTGCCTGGAGTATTCTAGCGGTTAGGCTGGATACGCAGTATTTT; clone size: .; CDR3 length: 15; J gene: TRBJ2-3; V gene: TRBV30; D gene: TRBD2
CDR3 protein: CASSFPSGGASNEQFF; CDR3 DNA: TGTGCCAGCAGCTTTCCTAGCGGGGGGGCGAGCAATGAGCAGTTCTTC; clone size: .; CDR3 length: 16; J gene: TRBJ2-1; V gene: TRBV7-2; D gene: TRBD2
CDR3 protein: CASSAVLFGFTGELFF; CDR3 DNA: TGTGCCAGCAGCGCGGTGCTCTTTGGATTCACCGGGGAGCTGTTTTTT; clone size: .; CDR3 length: 16; J gene: TRBJ2-2; V gene: TRBV5-6; D gene: .
CDR3 protein: CASSPRQGAGGYTF; CDR3 DNA: TGTGCCAGTAGTCCCAGACAGGGGGCAGGTGGCTACACCTTC; clone size: once; CDR3 length: 14; J gene: TRBJ1-2; V gene: TRBV19; D gene: TRBD1
CDR3 protein: CASSWDRAYGELFF; CDR3 DNA: TGTGCCAGCAGCTGGGACAGGGCTTACGGGGAGCTGTTTTTT; clone size: .; CDR3 length: 14; J gene: TRBJ2-2; V gene: TRBV7-9; D gene: TRBD1
CDR3 protein: CASSPIDRNYEQYF; CDR3 DNA: TGTGCCAGCAGCCCCATCGACAGGAACTACGAGCAGTACTTC; clone size: .; CDR3 length: 14; J gene: TRBJ2-7; V gene: TRBV9; D gene: .
CDR3 protein: CASSHQQGKKLFF; CDR3 DNA: TGCGCCAGCAGCCACCAACAAGGGAAAAAACTGTTTTTT; clone size: .; CDR3 length: 13; J gene: TRBJ1-4; V gene: TRBV4-1; D gene: .
CDR3 protein: CASSLGGETYEQYF; CDR3 DNA: TGCGCCAGCAGCTTAGGAGGGGAAACCTACGAGCAGTACTTC; clone size: .; CDR3 length: 14; J gene: TRBJ2-7; V gene: TRBV5-1; D gene: .
CDR3 protein: CASSFVGAENEQYF; CDR3 DNA: TGTGCCAGCAGTTTCGTAGGGGCTGAGAACGAGCAGTACTTC; clone size: .; CDR3 length: 14; J gene: TRBJ2-7; V gene: TRBV28; D gene: .
CDR3 protein: CASSQEVFGTGTTNEKLFF; CDR3 DNA: TGTGCCAGCAGTCAAGAGGTCTTTGGGACAGGGACAACTAATGAAAAACTGTTTTTT; clone size: .; CDR3 length: 19; J gene: TRBJ1-4; V gene: TRBV6-1; D gene: TRBD1
CDR3 protein: CASTGQASNQPQHF; CDR3 DNA: TGTGCCAGCACCGGACAGGCTAGCAATCAGCCCCAGCATTTT; clone size: .; CDR3 length: 14; J gene: TRBJ1-5; V gene: TRBV6-5; D gene: TRBD1
CDR3 protein: CATSRAGLRDYGYTF; CDR3 DNA: TGTGCCACCAGCAGAGCGGGCCTTCGGGACTATGGCTACACCTTC; clone size: .; CDR3 length: 15; J gene: TRBJ1-2; V gene: TRBV15; D gene: .
CDR3 protein: CASSLPGMNGYTF; CDR3 DNA: TGTGCCAGCAGCTTGCCGGGAATGAATGGCTACACCTTC; clone size: many; CDR3 length: 13; J gene: TRBJ1-2; V gene: TRBV7-9; D gene: .
CDR3 protein: CASSILSYEQYF; CDR3 DNA: TGTGCCAGCAGTATACTCTCCTACGAGCAGTACTTC; clone size: once; CDR3 length: 12; J gene: TRBJ2-7; V gene: TRBV28; D gene: .